Listed below are T cell receptor beta chains from one sample, sequenced in a study of radiation and T cells in renal cell carcinoma. Generated by immunoSEQ multiplex PCR, the TCRdb table keeps only in-frame clones and is missing some. The sample lists more than 140,000 clones, around four fifths occurring once. Source: blood, taken from a patient whose treatment included radiotherapy and nephrectomy. The receptors were sampled from a woman between 45 and 65 years old with renal cell carcinoma. Both conserved end residues are part of each CDR3. Each record gives: clone size, V gene, J gene, D gene, CDR3 DNA, CDR3 protein. The D gene is left open where the match is weak. Expanded clones are given a class, and other clones once, few, many or no size at all.

size: .; V: TRBV19; J: TRBJ2-5; D: TRBD1; DNA: TGTGCCAGTAGTATTAGGGGACAGGGGGCAGAGACCCAGTACTTC; CDR3: CASSIRGQGAETQYF
size: .; V: TRBV5-6; J: TRBJ1-1; D: TRBD1; DNA: TGTGCCAGCAGCTTACAGGGGGCTGGGACTGAAGCTTTCTTT; CDR3: CASSLQGAGTEAFF
size: few; V: TRBV6-5; J: TRBJ1-1; D: TRBD1; DNA: TGTGCCAGCAGTTACTACGACAGGGCCACTGAAGCTTTCTTT; CDR3: CASSYYDRATEAFF
size: once; V: TRBV4-3; J: TRBJ1-1; D: .; DNA: TGCGCCAGCAGCCCCTCGGCGGAAGTGAACACTGAAGCTTTCTTT; CDR3: CASSPSAEVNTEAFF
size: .; V: TRBV7-2; J: TRBJ1-5; D: .; DNA: TGTGCCAGCAGCTTAGAGGGGGTTAGCAATCAGCCCCAGCATTTT; CDR3: CASSLEGVSNQPQHF
size: .; V: TRBV10-3; J: TRBJ1-1; D: TRBD1; DNA: TGTGCCATCAGCATAAACCCGGGACAGAAGTCTGGGGCTTTCTTT; CDR3: CAISINPGQKSGAFF
size: once; V: TRBV10-1; J: TRBJ1-1; D: TRBD1; DNA: TGCGCCAGCAGTGGCTCCGGGACAGGGAGAGCTTTCTTT; CDR3: CASSGSGTGRAFF
size: .; V: TRBV19; J: TRBJ2-7; D: .; DNA: TGTGCCAGTAGTATAACCACTGATGGCATGGGCTACGAGCAGTACTTC; CDR3: CASSITTDGMGYEQYF
size: .; V: TRBV30; J: TRBJ1-2; D: .; DNA: TGTGCCTGGAGTAGGGGGGCGGGCTATGGCTACACCTTC; CDR3: CAWSRGAGYGYTF
size: .; V: TRBV7-2; J: TRBJ1-1; D: .; DNA: TGTGCCAGCAGCTCAGCGGGCAGCCAAACTGGGGCTTTCTTT; CDR3: CASSSAGSQTGAFF
size: .; V: TRBV6-5; J: TRBJ1-5; D: .; DNA: TGTGCCAGCAGCCTGGGTAGCAATCAGCCCCAGCATTTT; CDR3: CASSLGSNQPQHF
size: .; V: TRBV5-6; J: TRBJ2-7; D: TRBD1; DNA: TGTGCCAGCAGCCCCGGGACAGGGGGCCCGATAAGCTCCTACGAGCAGTACTTC; CDR3: CASSPGTGGPISSYEQYF
size: few; V: TRBV5-1; J: TRBJ1-6; D: .; DNA: TGCGCCAGCAGCTTGTTGACCTCGGCCTCTAATTCACCCCTCCACTTT; CDR3: CASSLLTSASNSPLHF
size: .; V: TRBV9; J: TRBJ2-2; D: .; DNA: TGTGCCAGCAGCGTAGAAGTGGATAACACCGGGGAGCTGTTTTTT; CDR3: CASSVEVDNTGELFF
size: .; V: TRBV9; J: TRBJ2-7; D: TRBD2; DNA: TGTGCCAGCAGCGCCCTAGCGGGAGGAGACTACGAGCAGTACTTC; CDR3: CASSALAGGDYEQYF
size: .; V: TRBV7-8; J: TRBJ2-7; D: .; DNA: TGTGCCAGCAGCCCGCATAGGGTTAGGGCTTACGAGCAGTACTTC; CDR3: CASSPHRVRAYEQYF
size: .; V: TRBV5-1; J: TRBJ2-3; D: .; DNA: TGCGCCAGCAGCAAACCTGACAATCCTAGCACAGATACGCAGTATTTT; CDR3: CASSKPDNPSTDTQYF
size: .; V: TRBV27; J: TRBJ1-4; D: .; DNA: TGTGCCAGCAGTTCCGGCCGGGGGCGGGAAAAACTGTTTTTT; CDR3: CASSSGRGREKLFF
size: .; V: TRBV7-8; J: TRBJ2-1; D: TRBD2; DNA: TGTGCCAGCAGCTTAGGCGGTAGCGGGGGGTCTGCGCAGTTCTTC; CDR3: CASSLGGSGGSAQFF
size: .; V: TRBV19; J: TRBJ2-7; D: .; DNA: TGTGCCAGTAGTAGTAGCGGAACCTCCTACGAGCAGTACTTC; CDR3: CASSSSGTSYEQYF
size: .; V: TRBV7-9; J: TRBJ2-7; D: TRBD1; DNA: TGTGCCAGCAGCCTCATAGGGGACAGGGGTCGAGACGAGCAGTACTTC; CDR3: CASSLIGDRGRDEQYF
size: once; V: TRBV25-1; J: TRBJ2-7; D: .; DNA: TGTGCCAGCAGTATAGGCTACGAGCAGTACTTC; CDR3: CASSIGYEQYF
size: .; V: TRBV5-8; J: TRBJ2-3; D: TRBD2; DNA: TGTGCCAGCAGCTTGTTTGGCCTAGCGGGGAAGACAGATACGCAGTATTTT; CDR3: CASSLFGLAGKTDTQYF
size: once; V: TRBV18; J: TRBJ2-7; D: .; DNA: TGTGCCAGCTCACCTATCAGTGAGTTGGGCGAGCAGTACTTC; CDR3: CASSPISELGEQYF
size: .; V: TRBV5-4; J: TRBJ2-7; D: TRBD2; DNA: TGTGCCAGCAGCGGGGGGGGACGCTACGAGCAGTACTTC; CDR3: CASSGGGRYEQYF
size: .; V: TRBV6-1; J: TRBJ1-2; D: .; DNA: TGTGCCAGCAGTCAAAAGAACTATGGCTACACCTTC; CDR3: CASSQKNYGYTF
size: once; V: TRBV6-5; J: TRBJ2-5; D: TRBD2; DNA: TGTGCCAGCAGGACGGGGGGAGGTGAGACCCAGTACTTC; CDR3: CASRTGGGETQYF
size: .; V: TRBV6-5; J: TRBJ1-2; D: TRBD1; DNA: TGTGCCAGCACCCCGCGTTCACAGGGGCGCGATGGCTACACCTTC; CDR3: CASTPRSQGRDGYTF